These 18 T cell receptor beta chains originate from one sample sequenced in a study of T cells in Graves' hyperthyroidism and ophthalmopathy. RNA transcripts yielded amplified TCR beta CDR3 regions. HTBI primers were employed in a first-round RT-PCR of the TCR CDR3. TCRdb analysed the multiplex PCR reads with MiXCR anew, one entry per CDR3 protein. The table lists more than 35,000 distinct CDR3 sequences, around 48% of them singletons. The specimen sequenced was peripheral blood or thyroid tissue (not recorded which). These TCRs come from a woman between 50 and 59 years old with Graves' hyperthyroidism.

There are many counts of this clonotype. The V call is TRBV28, the J call TRBJ1-4; possible D gene TRBD1, 6 bases. V lost 2 bases to trimming and J lost 8 bases, with 18 bases between them. Per the germline V gene, CDR1 is MDHEN and CDR2 is SYDVKM. The CDR3 sequence is 16 residues long. Here the CDR3 DNA reads TGTGCCAGCAGTTTAAATCCCCGAGGGGGGTTCGAAAAACTGTTTTTT. Its protein product is CASSLNPRGGFEKLFF.

A remark on this clonotype: Lacking the conserved final phenylalanine or tryptophan, this CDR3 likely reflects a read error. No DNA is shown, since the ends of the CDR3 on it are uncertain; the CDR3 is the one TCRdb lists. This sequence joins TRBV12-3 or TRBV12-4 and TRBJ2-6; the D call in the table, TRBD2, was not verified against the DNA. The CDR3 length is 10 residues, termini included. This chain's CDR3 is CASSPTSGTD.

The count of this clonotype is one. This chain links TRBV7-9 with TRBJ1-2, with 7 bases lining up with TRBD1. Trimming cost V 5 bases and J 13 bases; bases outside gene matches: 10. The CDR3 consists of 12 residues. Germline CDR1 reads SEHNR; CDR2 reads FQNEAQ (reference sequence). This CDR3 reads CASSPTEGAFTF. The CDR3 coding sequence is TGTGCCAGCAGCCCCACTGAGGGGGCGTTCACCTTC. The full variable domain, rest sourced from reference TRBV7-9 and TRBJ1-2, is DTGVSQNPRHKITKRGQNVTFRCDPISEHNRLYWYRQTLGQGPEFLTYFQNEAQLEKSRLLSDRFSAERPKGSFSTLEIQRTEQGDSAMYLCASSPTEGAFTFGSGTRLTVV.

The chain recombines TRBV20-1 with TRBJ1-5; 10 nucleotides line up with TRBD1. The CDR3 totals 15 residues. The J segment lost 8 bases and the V segment lost 0 bases, leaving 7 bases of the junction unmatched. Germline values: CDR1 DFQATT, CDR2 SNEGSKA (reference sequence). CDR3 DNA sequence: TGCAGTGCTAGAGATATCGGGACAGGGGATAAGCCCCAGCATTTT. Its protein product is CSARDIGTGDKPQHF.

This clonotype was counted between two and nine times. The chain carries TRBV5-1 and TRBJ2-4; D is unclear. Germline-derived CDR1 and CDR2 are SGHRS and YFSETQ. The CDR3 extends over 14 amino acids. Trimming shortened V by 4 bases and J by 0 bases, and 8 bases separated the two germline ends. CDR3 in DNA: TGCGCCAGCAGCAGAGACTTAGCCAAAAACATTCAGTACTTC. Translated, it gives CASSRDLAKNIQYF.

In its sample, this clonotype was seen many times. V usage is TRBV7-2 and J usage is TRBJ1-1; D gene ambiguous. The CDR3 is 15 residues long. Trimming took off 1 base at V and 0 bases at J, with 9 bases between the two ends. Germline V CDR1 and CDR2: SGHTA, FQGNSA. CDR3 coding DNA: TGTGCCAGCAGCTTAGGTGGCACCTTGAACACTGAAGCTTTCTTT. Its translation is CASSLGGTLNTEAFF.

Turning to this clonotype: As the CDR3 is not closed by the conserved phenylalanine or tryptophan, this likely results from a read error. The chain employs TRBV29-1 and TRBJ2-5; 12 nucleotides align to TRBD1. J was trimmed by 7 bases and V by 4 bases; bases with no gene match: 13. This CDR3 has 16 residues. Germline CDR1 is SQVTM and CDR2 is ANQGSEA. The CDR3 here is CSVGDLGTGGAGTQYL. In DNA form, the CDR3 reads TGCAGCGTTGGAGATCTAGGGACAGGGGGCGCGGGGACCCAGTACCTC.

In this sample, this clonotype turned up many times. The chain employs TRBV11-3 and TRBJ1-1; no definite D call. Germline V gene data show CDR1 as SGHNT and CDR2 as YENEEA. This CDR3 has 14 residues. Deletions cut 1 base from V and 1 base from J, with 7 bases between. The CDR3 sequence is CASSLGRTNTEAFF. Written as DNA, the CDR3 is TGTGCCAGCAGCTTAGGGCGGACGAACACTGAAGCTTTCTTT.

At least ten counts were recorded for this clonotype. The J gene is TRBJ1-1, the V gene TRBV30; possibly TRBD1 for D (5 bases). The CDR3 length is 14 residues. Germline assignment: CDR1 GTSNPN and CDR2 SVGIG (reference sequence). Trimming took off 1 base at V and 1 base at J, with 10 bases between the two ends. CDR3 residues: CAWSGLTGNTEAFF. In DNA, the CDR3 is TGTGCCTGGAGTGGGTTAACAGGGAACACTGAAGCTTTCTTT.

J is TRBJ2-7 and V is TRBV20-1; 15 positions match TRBD2. This CDR3 comprises 15 residues. The trim removed 4 bases at V and 2 bases at J, leaving 3 bases unmatched. CDR1 and CDR2 from the germline V gene are DFQATT and SNEGSKA (reference sequence). CDR3 amino acids: CSAIRTSGRAYEQYF. DNA of the CDR3: TGCAGTGCTATAAGGACTAGCGGGAGGGCCTACGAGCAGTACTTC.

About this clonotype itself: Compared with germline, one end of the junction differs, possibly owing to a read error. The rearrangement joins TRBV28 to TRBJ1-6; no clear D gene. CDR3 length: 12 amino acids. Germline assignment: CDR1 MDHEN and CDR2 SYDVKM. CDR3 region: CASSTPGSPLRF. CDR3 coding DNA: TGTGCCAGCAGTACCCCGGGTTCACCCCTCCGCTTT.

This chain links TRBV7-6 with TRBJ2-7, with 12 nucleotides matching TRBD2. With V trimmed by 5 bases and J by 2 bases, 7 bases remained unmatched. The length of the CDR3 is 16 residues. CDR1 and CDR2 from the germline V gene are SGHVS and FNYEAQ. The DNA of the CDR3 is TGTGCCAGCAGCAGCGAGGGACTAGCGGGTCCCTACGAGCAGTACTTC. The encoded protein is CASSSEGLAGPYEQYF.

V is TRBV20-1 and J is TRBJ1-2; D might be TRBD1 (5 bases). Germline-derived CDR1 and CDR2 are DFQATT and SNEGSKA (reference sequence). This CDR3 is 15 amino acids long. V was cut by 0 bases and J by 7 bases, with 18 bases left in between. The CDR3 reads CSARDRGTAGGGYTF. DNA of the CDR3: TGCAGTGCTAGAGATCGTGGGACGGCCGGAGGTGGCTACACCTTC.

This clonotype was recorded at least ten times. Likely a read error: the CDR3 ends without its conserved phenylalanine or tryptophan. V gene TRBV6-1 combines with J gene TRBJ2-6; D possibly corresponds to TRBD1 (5 bases). V shed 3 bases and J shed 2 bases, with 11 bases lying between them. Germline V gene lookup returns CDR1 MNHNS and CDR2 SASEGT. This CDR3 is built from 16 residues. CDR3 sequence (DNA): TGTGCCAGCAGTGATGGGGCAGGTACTGGGGCCAACGTCCTGACTCTC. This sequence encodes CASSDGAGTGANVLTL.

J is TRBJ1-2 and V is TRBV9; 7 nucleotides line up with TRBD1. The ends lost 0 bases at V and 4 bases at J; junction bases unmatched: 0. This CDR3 region has 13 residues. The germline CDR1 and CDR2 sequences are SGDLS and YYNGEE. The CDR3 nucleotides read TGTGCCAGCAGCGTAGGGACAGGCTATGGCTACACCTTC. Its translation is CASSVGTGYGYTF.

This clonotype is deemed medium-sized. The CDR3: CAISESRGIEQYF. In DNA, the CDR3 is TGTGCCATCAGTGAGTCGAGAGGGATCGAGCAGTACTTC. This sequence joins TRBV10-3 and TRBJ2-7, with D tentatively TRBD2 (5 bases). With 0 bases removed from V and 6 bases from J, the gap between germline ends came to 9 bases. This CDR3 is built from 13 residues. CDR1 and CDR2 from the germline V gene are ENHRY and SYGVKD.

Ten or more counts support this clonotype. The V gene is TRBV20-1, the J gene TRBJ2-7; 9 nucleotides align to TRBD1. CDR3 length equals 16 residues. The V gene end was trimmed by 0 bases and the J gene end by 1 base; junction bases not matched to a gene: 7. CDR1 DFQATT and CDR2 SNEGSKA come from the germline V gene (reference sequence). This chain's CDR3 is CSARDRDRVRSYEQYF. The CDR3 nucleotides read TGCAGTGCTAGAGATAGGGACAGGGTACGATCCTACGAGCAGTACTTC.

The chain uses TRBV2 and TRBJ1-3; D is ambiguous. The V gene's germline CDR1 is SNHLY and CDR2 FYNNEI. The ends were cut back, 7 bases at V and 8 bases at J, with 27 bases in the middle. The CDR3 is 17 amino acids. In DNA form, the CDR3 reads TGTGCCAGCAAACGACCCCAGACAACTAACTATGGCTACACCATATATTTT. Residues: CASKRPQTTNYGYTIYF.